This is a list of T cell receptor beta chains from one sample in a study of post-analysis software for immune sequencing data. A single record per CDR3 protein comes from TCRdb applying MiXCR to the PCR reads. Among approximately 730,000 distinct CDR3 sequences, roughly 27% were seen once, and the ten largest hold more than 0.55%. The sample taken for sequencing was blood. The receptors were sampled from a girl aged 5-17 years with multiple sclerosis. Both conserved end residues are part of each CDR3. Each record gives: V gene, J gene, clone size, CDR3 length, D gene, CDR3 protein, CDR3 DNA. D genes are given only for firm matches. Not all rows give a size; the values are once, few, many and, for expanded clones, a class.

V gene: TRBV25-1
J gene: TRBJ1-5
clone size: NA
CDR3 length: 15
D gene: TRBD1
CDR3 protein: CASSNAGQGNQPQHF
CDR3 DNA: TGTGCCAGCAGCAATGCCGGACAGGGCAATCAGCCCCAGCATTTT

V gene: TRBV5-1
J gene: TRBJ1-2
clone size: NA
CDR3 length: 16
D gene: NA
CDR3 protein: CASSPRTAADLPGYTF
CDR3 DNA: TGCGCCAGCAGCCCCCGGACAGCCGCCGACCTGCCGGGCTACACCTTC

V gene: TRBV20-1
J gene: TRBJ2-3
clone size: few
CDR3 length: 15
D gene: TRBD2
CDR3 protein: CSARLGGGNTDTQYF
CDR3 DNA: TGCAGTGCTCGATTAGGCGGGGGGAACACAGATACGCAGTATTTT

V gene: TRBV3-1
J gene: TRBJ2-7
clone size: NA
CDR3 length: 15
D gene: NA
CDR3 protein: CASSRGPLGVFEQYF
CDR3 DNA: TGTGCCAGCAGCCGAGGGCCTTTGGGAGTCTTCGAGCAGTACTTC

V gene: TRBV20-1
J gene: TRBJ2-1
clone size: few
CDR3 length: 14
D gene: NA
CDR3 protein: CSARVPRVYNEQFF
CDR3 DNA: TGCAGTGCTAGAGTCCCTCGGGTCTACAATGAGCAGTTCTTC

V gene: TRBV7-2
J gene: TRBJ2-7
clone size: NA
CDR3 length: 14
D gene: NA
CDR3 protein: CASSLLDTIYEQYF
CDR3 DNA: TGTGCCAGCAGCTTACTGGATACGATTTACGAGCAGTACTTC

V gene: TRBV20-1
J gene: TRBJ2-3
clone size: few
CDR3 length: 16
D gene: NA
CDR3 protein: CSASPLAGISTDTQYF
CDR3 DNA: TGCAGTGCTAGCCCTTTGGCGGGGATTAGCACAGATACGCAGTATTTT

V gene: TRBV12-5
J gene: TRBJ2-1
clone size: few
CDR3 length: 15
D gene: TRBD1
CDR3 protein: CASGLDTDRAGEQFF
CDR3 DNA: TGTGCTAGTGGTTTGGACACCGACAGGGCAGGAGAGCAGTTCTTC

V gene: TRBV7-2
J gene: TRBJ1-4
clone size: NA
CDR3 length: 15
D gene: NA
CDR3 protein: CASSLRPGVNEKRFF
CDR3 DNA: TGTGCCAGCAGCCTACGTCCAGGGGTTAATGAAAAACGGTTTTTT

V gene: TRBV5-1
J gene: TRBJ2-1
clone size: few
CDR3 length: 14
D gene: TRBD2
CDR3 protein: CASSPSGSHNEQFF
CDR3 DNA: TGCGCCAGCAGCCCTAGCGGGAGCCACAATGAGCAGTTCTTC

V gene: TRBV29-1
J gene: TRBJ2-1
clone size: NA
CDR3 length: 15
D gene: NA
CDR3 protein: CSTGSPSGLYDEQFF
CDR3 DNA: TGCAGCACCGGGAGCCCCTCGGGACTTTACGATGAGCAGTTCTTC

V gene: TRBV6-2/TRBV6-3
J gene: TRBJ1-5
clone size: NA
CDR3 length: 16
D gene: NA
CDR3 protein: CASSCDFFGSNQPQHF
CDR3 DNA: TGTGCCAGCAGTTGCGATTTCTTTGGGAGCAATCAGCCCCAGCATTTT

V gene: TRBV10-3
J gene: TRBJ2-5
clone size: few
CDR3 length: 14
D gene: TRBD2
CDR3 protein: CAISNRLAGETQYF
CDR3 DNA: TGTGCCATCAGTAACAGACTAGCGGGAGAGACCCAGTACTTC

V gene: TRBV15
J gene: TRBJ1-4
clone size: few
CDR3 length: 16
D gene: NA
CDR3 protein: CATSRDYGEGYEKLFF
CDR3 DNA: TGTGCCACCAGCAGAGATTATGGCGAGGGATATGAAAAACTGTTTTTT

V gene: TRBV7-2
J gene: TRBJ1-1
clone size: few
CDR3 length: 14
D gene: NA
CDR3 protein: CASSLSPVNTEAFF
CDR3 DNA: TGTGCCAGCAGCTTATCTCCAGTCAACACTGAAGCTTTCTTT

V gene: TRBV6-1
J gene: TRBJ2-1
clone size: few
CDR3 length: 17
D gene: TRBD1
CDR3 protein: CASSEPGQGPSYNEQFF
CDR3 DNA: TGTGCCAGCAGTGAGCCGGGACAGGGGCCCTCCTACAATGAGCAGTTCTTC

V gene: TRBV7-2
J gene: TRBJ2-3
clone size: few
CDR3 length: 16
D gene: NA
CDR3 protein: CASSLVLGQGLDTQYF
CDR3 DNA: TGTGCCAGCAGCTTGGTGTTGGGGCAGGGGTTGGATACGCAGTATTTT

V gene: TRBV20-1
J gene: TRBJ1-2
clone size: NA
CDR3 length: 18
D gene: NA
CDR3 protein: CSARAEREGSYFGYGYTF
CDR3 DNA: TGCAGTGCTAGAGCCGAGCGGGAGGGATCCTACTTTGGCTATGGCTACACCTTC

V gene: TRBV12-3/TRBV12-4
J gene: TRBJ1-2
clone size: few
CDR3 length: 14
D gene: NA
CDR3 protein: CASSLVGRADGYTF
CDR3 DNA: TGTGCCAGCAGTTTGGTCGGCAGGGCGGACGGCTACACCTTC

V gene: TRBV3-1
J gene: TRBJ1-2
clone size: NA
CDR3 length: 14
D gene: NA
CDR3 protein: CASSQMSANYGYTF
CDR3 DNA: TGTGCCAGCAGCCAAATGTCAGCTAACTATGGCTACACCTTC

V gene: TRBV7-9
J gene: TRBJ1-2
clone size: NA
CDR3 length: 16
D gene: NA
CDR3 protein: CASSPNRGQANYGYTF
CDR3 DNA: TGTGCCAGCAGCCCCAACCGGGGGCAAGCTAACTATGGCTACACCTTC

V gene: TRBV12-3/TRBV12-4
J gene: TRBJ2-1
clone size: NA
CDR3 length: 12
D gene: NA
CDR3 protein: CASSFIGNEQFF
CDR3 DNA: TGTGCCAGCAGTTTCATCGGCAATGAGCAGTTCTTC

V gene: TRBV6-6
J gene: TRBJ1-2
clone size: few
CDR3 length: 13
D gene: NA
CDR3 protein: CASSSPTNYGYTF
CDR3 DNA: TGTGCCAGCAGTTCTCCAACCAACTATGGCTACACCTTC

V gene: TRBV10-3
J gene: TRBJ2-7
clone size: many
CDR3 length: 12
D gene: NA
CDR3 protein: CAISERGYEQYF
CDR3 DNA: TGTGCCATCAGTGAAAGGGGCTACGAGCAGTACTTC

V gene: TRBV20-1
J gene: TRBJ2-1
clone size: few
CDR3 length: 15
D gene: TRBD1
CDR3 protein: CSASRTGGKNNEQFF
CDR3 DNA: TGCAGTGCTAGCCGGACAGGGGGGAAAAACAATGAGCAGTTCTTC

V gene: TRBV20-1
J gene: TRBJ2-1
clone size: few
CDR3 length: 14
D gene: NA
CDR3 protein: CGAPSGPLSGEQFF
CDR3 DNA: TGCGGTGCCCCCTCGGGGCCGCTTAGCGGTGAGCAGTTCTTC

V gene: TRBV5-1
J gene: TRBJ1-4
clone size: NA
CDR3 length: 17
D gene: NA
CDR3 protein: CTSSLALGQTTNEKLFF
CDR3 DNA: TGCACCAGCAGCTTGGCCCTAGGACAGACAACTAATGAAAAACTGTTTTTT

V gene: TRBV28
J gene: TRBJ2-7
clone size: NA
CDR3 length: 14
D gene: TRBD1
CDR3 protein: CASSTSLTGAEQYF
CDR3 DNA: TGTGCCAGCAGTACCAGCCTAACAGGGGCCGAGCAGTACTTC

V gene: TRBV29-1
J gene: TRBJ2-4
clone size: many
CDR3 length: 14
D gene: TRBD2
CDR3 protein: CSARRGGGGNIQYF
CDR3 DNA: TGCAGCGCTCGGCGGGGGGGCGGTGGAAACATTCAGTACTTC

V gene: TRBV11-2
J gene: TRBJ1-2
clone size: NA
CDR3 length: 15
D gene: NA
CDR3 protein: CASSLRGTGGGGYTF
CDR3 DNA: TGTGCCAGCAGCTTAAGGGGCACTGGGGGTGGTGGCTACACCTTC

V gene: TRBV9
J gene: TRBJ2-7
clone size: NA
CDR3 length: 13
D gene: NA
CDR3 protein: CASSVAGSYEQYF
CDR3 DNA: TGTGCCAGCAGCGTAGCCGGGTCCTACGAGCAGTACTTC

V gene: TRBV2
J gene: TRBJ2-5
clone size: NA
CDR3 length: 13
D gene: NA
CDR3 protein: CASRRIGQETQYF
CDR3 DNA: TGTGCCAGCAGAAGAATCGGTCAAGAGACCCAGTACTTC

V gene: TRBV11-1
J gene: TRBJ1-1
clone size: NA
CDR3 length: 14
D gene: NA
CDR3 protein: CASSIQGIYTEAFF
CDR3 DNA: TGTGCCAGCAGTATACAGGGAATTTATACTGAAGCTTTCTTT

V gene: TRBV25-1
J gene: TRBJ2-1
clone size: few
CDR3 length: 14
D gene: TRBD2
CDR3 protein: CASSSGGSHNEQFF
CDR3 DNA: TGTGCCAGCAGTTCCGGGGGGAGCCACAATGAGCAGTTCTTC

V gene: TRBV19
J gene: TRBJ2-1
clone size: few
CDR3 length: 18
D gene: NA
CDR3 protein: CASSINGRAGAPYNEQFF
CDR3 DNA: TGTGCCAGTAGTATAAACGGCCGCGCAGGGGCCCCCTACAATGAGCAGTTCTTC

V gene: TRBV4-3
J gene: TRBJ2-7
clone size: many
CDR3 length: 13
D gene: NA
CDR3 protein: CASSQDWGDEQYF
CDR3 DNA: TGCGCCAGCAGCCAAGATTGGGGCGACGAGCAGTACTTC

V gene: TRBV6-4
J gene: TRBJ2-6
clone size: NA
CDR3 length: 17
D gene: NA
CDR3 protein: CASSERGGLSGANVLTF
CDR3 DNA: TGTGCCAGCAGTGAGCGGGGCGGTCTCTCTGGGGCCAACGTCCTGACTTTC

V gene: TRBV28
J gene: TRBJ2-1
clone size: NA
CDR3 length: 15
D gene: TRBD2
CDR3 protein: CASSPSIGLALEQFF
CDR3 DNA: TGTGCCAGCAGCCCATCGATTGGACTAGCGCTTGAGCAGTTCTTC

V gene: TRBV5-6
J gene: TRBJ2-5
clone size: few
CDR3 length: 13
D gene: NA
CDR3 protein: CASTSDRRETQYF
CDR3 DNA: TGTGCCAGCACCTCAGACAGGCGAGAGACCCAGTACTTC

V gene: TRBV5-1
J gene: TRBJ2-7
clone size: few
CDR3 length: 14
D gene: TRBD1
CDR3 protein: CASSSTGVPYEQYF
CDR3 DNA: TGCGCCAGCAGCTCCACAGGGGTCCCCTACGAGCAGTACTTC

V gene: TRBV6-6
J gene: TRBJ2-5
clone size: NA
CDR3 length: 16
D gene: NA
CDR3 protein: CASSYLGGRRGETQYF
CDR3 DNA: TGTGCCAGCAGTTACCTCGGTGGGCGACGAGGGGAGACCCAGTACTTC

V gene: TRBV3-1
J gene: TRBJ2-5
clone size: NA
CDR3 length: 15
D gene: TRBD2
CDR3 protein: CASSQDIFRSGAQYF
CDR3 DNA: TGTGCCAGCAGCCAAGATATTTTCCGGAGCGGGGCCCAGTACTTC

V gene: TRBV13
J gene: TRBJ1-1
clone size: NA
CDR3 length: 13
D gene: NA
CDR3 protein: CASSLDYGAEAFF
CDR3 DNA: TGTGCCAGCAGCTTAGATTACGGGGCAGAAGCTTTCTTT

V gene: TRBV28
J gene: TRBJ2-1
clone size: NA
CDR3 length: 14
D gene: TRBD2
CDR3 protein: CASSFSGGRHEQFF
CDR3 DNA: TGTGCCAGCAGTTTTAGCGGGGGTAGACATGAGCAGTTCTTC

V gene: TRBV27
J gene: TRBJ2-7
clone size: few
CDR3 length: 14
D gene: TRBD2
CDR3 protein: CASSFSGSGNEQYF
CDR3 DNA: TGTGCCAGCAGTTTTAGCGGGAGTGGCAACGAGCAGTACTTC

V gene: TRBV11-2
J gene: TRBJ1-1
clone size: few
CDR3 length: 15
D gene: NA
CDR3 protein: CASSSRMALNTEAFF
CDR3 DNA: TGTGCCAGCAGCTCTCGAATGGCGTTGAACACTGAAGCTTTCTTT

V gene: TRBV7-2
J gene: TRBJ2-1
clone size: few
CDR3 length: 16
D gene: NA
CDR3 protein: CASSLKIQGAYNEQFF
CDR3 DNA: TGTGCCAGCAGCTTAAAAATACAGGGAGCCTACAATGAGCAGTTCTTC

V gene: TRBV7-2
J gene: TRBJ2-7
clone size: NA
CDR3 length: 18
D gene: TRBD2
CDR3 protein: CASSSREGRVGSYNEQYF
CDR3 DNA: TGTGCCAGCAGCTCCCGGGAGGGAAGGGTAGGTTCCTACAATGAGCAGTACTTC

V gene: TRBV5-6
J gene: TRBJ2-5
clone size: NA
CDR3 length: 16
D gene: NA
CDR3 protein: CASSFMEQAWAETQYF
CDR3 DNA: TGTGCCAGCAGCTTCATGGAGCAGGCCTGGGCTGAGACCCAGTACTTC

V gene: TRBV7-9
J gene: TRBJ2-3
clone size: few
CDR3 length: 12
D gene: NA
CDR3 protein: CASSLDPGTQYF
CDR3 DNA: TGTGCCAGCAGCTTAGATCCTGGCACGCAGTATTTT

V gene: TRBV7-9
J gene: TRBJ2-6
clone size: NA
CDR3 length: 14
D gene: NA
CDR3 protein: CASSRTGGANVLTF
CDR3 DNA: TGTGCCAGCAGCCGGACCGGGGGGGCCAACGTCCTGACTTTC

V gene: TRBV4-2
J gene: TRBJ2-5
clone size: many
CDR3 length: 14
D gene: NA
CDR3 protein: CASSQEMAEETQYF
CDR3 DNA: TGTGCCAGCAGCCAAGAGATGGCCGAAGAGACCCAGTACTTC

V gene: TRBV12-3/TRBV12-4
J gene: TRBJ2-6
clone size: NA
CDR3 length: 18
D gene: NA
CDR3 protein: CASSFGGQWSSGANVLTF
CDR3 DNA: TGTGCCAGCAGTTTCGGTGGTCAGTGGAGCTCTGGGGCCAACGTCCTGACTTTC

V gene: TRBV12-3/TRBV12-4
J gene: TRBJ2-3
clone size: NA
CDR3 length: 15
D gene: TRBD2
CDR3 protein: CANSFGVGGADTQYF
CDR3 DNA: TGTGCCAACAGTTTTGGGGTTGGGGGGGCAGATACGCAGTATTTT

V gene: TRBV20-1
J gene: TRBJ1-1
clone size: few
CDR3 length: 18
D gene: TRBD1
CDR3 protein: CSARDLDRGPELSTEAFF
CDR3 DNA: TGCAGTGCTAGAGATCTGGACAGGGGGCCCGAGTTGAGCACTGAAGCTTTCTTT

V gene: TRBV20-1
J gene: TRBJ2-7
clone size: NA
CDR3 length: 15
D gene: TRBD2
CDR3 protein: CSATNRLAASYEQYF
CDR3 DNA: TGCAGTGCTACTAACCGACTAGCGGCCTCCTACGAGCAGTACTTC

V gene: TRBV10-3
J gene: TRBJ1-2
clone size: few
CDR3 length: 12
D gene: NA
CDR3 protein: CATWAGGYGYTF
CDR3 DNA: TGTGCCACCTGGGCCGGAGGCTATGGCTACACCTTC

V gene: TRBV7-2
J gene: TRBJ1-2
clone size: NA
CDR3 length: 14
D gene: TRBD1
CDR3 protein: CASRIGQVYYGYTF
CDR3 DNA: TGTGCTAGCAGAATCGGACAGGTATACTATGGCTACACCTTC

V gene: TRBV18
J gene: TRBJ2-2
clone size: NA
CDR3 length: 17
D gene: NA
CDR3 protein: CASSPLPGQGLTGELFF
CDR3 DNA: TGTGCCAGCTCACCGTTGCCCGGACAGGGACTAACCGGGGAGCTGTTTTTT

V gene: TRBV5-1
J gene: TRBJ2-3
clone size: NA
CDR3 length: 14
D gene: NA
CDR3 protein: CASSWGDSTDTQYF
CDR3 DNA: TGCGCCAGCAGCTGGGGGGACAGCACAGATACGCAGTATTTT